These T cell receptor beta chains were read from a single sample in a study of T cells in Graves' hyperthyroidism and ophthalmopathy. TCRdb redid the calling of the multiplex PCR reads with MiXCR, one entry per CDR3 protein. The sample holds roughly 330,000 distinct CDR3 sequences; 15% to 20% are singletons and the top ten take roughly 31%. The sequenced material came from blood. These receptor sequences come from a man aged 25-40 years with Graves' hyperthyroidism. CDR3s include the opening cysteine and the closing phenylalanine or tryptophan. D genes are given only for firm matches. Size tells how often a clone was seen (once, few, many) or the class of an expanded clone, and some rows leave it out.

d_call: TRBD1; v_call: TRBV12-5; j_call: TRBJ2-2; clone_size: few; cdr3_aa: CASGPQRQGWTGELFF; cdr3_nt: TGTGCTAGTGGTCCCCAAAGACAGGGGTGGACCGGGGAGCTGTTTTTT
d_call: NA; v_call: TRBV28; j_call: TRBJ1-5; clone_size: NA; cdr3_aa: CASRAMRGLKLYQPQHF; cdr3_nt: TGTGCCAGCAGGGCTATGCGGGGGTTAAAGTTATATCAGCCCCAGCATTTT
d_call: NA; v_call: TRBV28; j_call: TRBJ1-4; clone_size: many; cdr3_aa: CASSLGQNNEKLFF; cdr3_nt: TGTGCCAGCAGTTTAGGGCAGAATAATGAAAAACTGTTTTTT
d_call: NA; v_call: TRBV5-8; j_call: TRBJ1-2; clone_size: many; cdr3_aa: CASSSRAATTNYGYTF; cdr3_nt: TGTGCCAGCAGCTCAAGGGCAGCAACAACTAACTATGGCTACACCTTC
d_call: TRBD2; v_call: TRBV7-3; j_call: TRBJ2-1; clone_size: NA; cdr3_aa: CASSFGGGPVNNEQFF; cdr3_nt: TGTGCCAGCAGCTTTGGCGGGGGGCCAGTTAACAATGAGCAGTTCTTC
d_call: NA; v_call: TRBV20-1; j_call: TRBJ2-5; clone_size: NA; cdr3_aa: CSARGGLSGQETQYF; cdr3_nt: TGCAGTGCTAGAGGGGGGCTTAGCGGTCAAGAGACCCAGTACTTC
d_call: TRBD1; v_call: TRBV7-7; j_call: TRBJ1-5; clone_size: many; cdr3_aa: CASSLPGGDQPQHF; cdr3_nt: TGTGCTAGCAGCTTACCAGGGGGTGATCAGCCCCAGCATTTT
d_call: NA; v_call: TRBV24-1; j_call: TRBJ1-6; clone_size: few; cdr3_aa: CATQPGRGSPLHF; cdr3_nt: TGTGCCACCCAGCCTGGACGCGGTTCACCCCTCCACTTT
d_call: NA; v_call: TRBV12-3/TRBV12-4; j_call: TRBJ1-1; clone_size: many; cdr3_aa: CASSLQLGNTEAFF; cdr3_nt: TGTGCCAGCAGTTTACAACTAGGGAACACTGAAGCTTTCTTT
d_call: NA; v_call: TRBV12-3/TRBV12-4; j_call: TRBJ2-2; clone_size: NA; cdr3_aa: CASSWDPGTGELFF; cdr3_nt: TGTGCCAGCAGTTGGGACCCCGGGACCGGGGAGCTGTTTTTT
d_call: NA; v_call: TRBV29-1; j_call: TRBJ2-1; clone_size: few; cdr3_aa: CSVSAGSAFEQFF; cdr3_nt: TGCAGCGTTAGCGCGGGAAGCGCGTTTGAGCAGTTCTTC
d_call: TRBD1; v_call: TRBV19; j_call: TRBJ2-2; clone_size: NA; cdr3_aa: CASTKTRQGYTGELFF; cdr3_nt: TGTGCCAGTACCAAAACGCGACAGGGCTACACCGGGGAGCTGTTTTTT
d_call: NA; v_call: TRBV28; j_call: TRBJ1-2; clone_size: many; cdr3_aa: CASSRHTNYGYTF; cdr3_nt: TGTGCCAGCAGCCGTCATACTAACTATGGCTACACCTTC
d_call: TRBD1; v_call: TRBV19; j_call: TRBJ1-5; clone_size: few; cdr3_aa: CASSIQQGNQPQHF; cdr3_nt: TGTGCCAGTAGTATTCAACAGGGGAACCAGCCCCAGCATTTT
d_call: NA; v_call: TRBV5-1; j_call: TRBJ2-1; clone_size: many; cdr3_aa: CASSFDGRNPYNEQFF; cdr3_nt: TGCGCCAGCAGCTTTGACGGGAGAAACCCCTACAATGAGCAGTTCTTC
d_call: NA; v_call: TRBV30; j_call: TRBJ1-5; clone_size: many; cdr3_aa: CAWSLGNQPQHF; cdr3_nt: TGTGCCTGGAGTCTTGGTAATCAGCCCCAGCATTTT
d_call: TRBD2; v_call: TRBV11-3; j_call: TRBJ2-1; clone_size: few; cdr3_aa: CASSVVSSGVNEQFF; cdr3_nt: TGTGCCAGCAGCGTAGTATCCAGCGGGGTAAATGAGCAGTTCTTC
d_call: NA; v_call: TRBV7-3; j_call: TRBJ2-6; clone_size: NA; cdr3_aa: CASSLRAPGANVLTF; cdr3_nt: TGTGCCAGCAGCCTCAGGGCTCCCGGGGCCAACGTCCTGACTTTC
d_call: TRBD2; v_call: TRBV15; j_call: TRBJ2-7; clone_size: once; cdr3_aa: CATSREAGRPYEQYF; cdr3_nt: TGTGCCACCAGCAGAGAAGCGGGACGGCCCTACGAGCAGTACTTC
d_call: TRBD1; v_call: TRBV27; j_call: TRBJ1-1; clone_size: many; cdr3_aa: CASSSRTGVLDTEAFF; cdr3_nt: TGTGCCAGCAGTTCACGGACAGGGGTTTTGGACACTGAAGCTTTCTTT
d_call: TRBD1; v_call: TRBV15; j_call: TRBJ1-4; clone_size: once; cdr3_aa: CATSRPGRDREKLFF; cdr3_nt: TGTGCCACCAGCAGACCCGGCCGGGACAGGGAAAAACTGTTTTTT
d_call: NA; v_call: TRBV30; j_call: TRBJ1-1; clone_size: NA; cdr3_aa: CAWTKGSEAFF; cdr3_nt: TGTGCCTGGACCAAAGGAAGTGAAGCTTTCTTT
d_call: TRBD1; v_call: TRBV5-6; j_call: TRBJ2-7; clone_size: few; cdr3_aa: CASSATGNSYEQYF; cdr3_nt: TGTGCCAGCAGCGCGACAGGGAACTCCTACGAGCAGTACTTC
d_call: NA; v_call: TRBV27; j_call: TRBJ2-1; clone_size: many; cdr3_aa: CASSFTSRAGYNEQFF; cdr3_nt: TGTGCCAGCAGTTTCACATCTAGAGCGGGCTACAATGAGCAGTTCTTC
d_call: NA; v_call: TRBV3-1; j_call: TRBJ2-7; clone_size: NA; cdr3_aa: CASRPRGRLGEQYF; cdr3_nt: TGTGCCAGCAGACCCCGCGGGCGTCTGGGCGAGCAGTACTTC
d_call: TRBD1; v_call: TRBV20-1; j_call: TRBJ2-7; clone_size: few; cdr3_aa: CSARDPGQGGEQYF; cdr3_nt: TGCAGTGCTAGAGATCCGGGACAGGGAGGCGAGCAGTACTTC
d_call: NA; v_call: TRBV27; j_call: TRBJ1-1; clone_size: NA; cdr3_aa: CASSLRAGTEAFF; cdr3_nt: TGTGCCAGCAGTCTCCGGGCGGGCACTGAAGCTTTCTTT
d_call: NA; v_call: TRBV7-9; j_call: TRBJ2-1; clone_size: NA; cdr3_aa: CASSLGAGGQVFF; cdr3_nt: TGTGCCAGCAGCTTAGGAGCGGGGGGACAGGTCTTCTTC
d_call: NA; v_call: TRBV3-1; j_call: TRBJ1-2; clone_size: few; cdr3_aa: CASSQPTTGLFSGYTF; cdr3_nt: TGTGCCAGCAGCCAACCCACGACGGGCTTATTTAGTGGCTACACCTTC
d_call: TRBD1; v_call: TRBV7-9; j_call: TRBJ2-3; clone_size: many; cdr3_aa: CASSSQGVADTQYF; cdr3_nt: TGTGCCAGCAGCTCACAGGGGGTAGCAGATACGCAGTATTTT
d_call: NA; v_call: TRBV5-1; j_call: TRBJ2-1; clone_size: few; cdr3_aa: CSSSLGGQRDNEQFF; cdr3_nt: TGCTCCAGCAGCTTGGGGGGACAGCGGGACAATGAGCAGTTCTTC
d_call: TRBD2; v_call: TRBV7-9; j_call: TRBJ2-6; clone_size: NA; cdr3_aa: CASSSTAAGGPSGANVLTF; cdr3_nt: TGTGCCAGCAGCTCAACGGCAGCGGGAGGGCCATCTGGGGCCAACGTCCTGACTTTC
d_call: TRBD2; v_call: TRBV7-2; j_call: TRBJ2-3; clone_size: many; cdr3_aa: CASSLNPGLAGGGDTQYF; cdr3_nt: TGTGCCAGCAGCCTAAACCCCGGACTAGCGGGGGGGGGAGATACGCAGTATTTT
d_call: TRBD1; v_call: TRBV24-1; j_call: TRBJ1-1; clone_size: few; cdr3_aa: CATRTRTGGTEAFF; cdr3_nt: TGTGCCACCAGGACCCGGACAGGGGGCACTGAAGCTTTCTTT
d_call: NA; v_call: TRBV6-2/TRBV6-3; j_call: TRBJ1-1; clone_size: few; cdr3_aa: CASSPIKATEAFF; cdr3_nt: TGTGCCAGCAGCCCTATCAAGGCGACTGAAGCTTTCTTT
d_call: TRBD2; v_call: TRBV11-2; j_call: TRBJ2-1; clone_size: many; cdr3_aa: CASSYGTSGGNEQFF; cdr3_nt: TGTGCCAGCAGCTACGGGACTAGCGGGGGCAATGAGCAGTTCTTC
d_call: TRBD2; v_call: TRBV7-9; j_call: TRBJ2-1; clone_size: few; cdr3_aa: CASSLNVVIAGILNEQFF; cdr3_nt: TGTGCCAGCAGCTTAAATGTCGTGATAGCGGGAATATTGAATGAGCAGTTCTTC
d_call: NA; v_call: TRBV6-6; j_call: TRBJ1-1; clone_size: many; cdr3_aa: CASSYAISPRRDTGNTEAFF; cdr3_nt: TGTGCCAGCAGTTACGCGATTTCCCCGCGCCGGGACACCGGGAACACTGAAGCTTTCTTT
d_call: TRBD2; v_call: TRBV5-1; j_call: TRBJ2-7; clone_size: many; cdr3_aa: CASSPLVAGVAYEQYF; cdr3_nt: TGCGCCAGCAGCCCTCTGGTAGCGGGAGTTGCCTACGAGCAGTACTTC
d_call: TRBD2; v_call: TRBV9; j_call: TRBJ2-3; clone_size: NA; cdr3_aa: CASSVVARETTDTQYF; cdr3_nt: TGTGCCAGCAGCGTAGTAGCGCGGGAGACCACAGATACGCAGTATTTT
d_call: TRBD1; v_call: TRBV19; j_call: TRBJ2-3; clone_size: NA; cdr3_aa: CASTPLDRGTKITDTQYF; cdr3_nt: TGTGCCAGTACCCCACTTGACAGGGGAACGAAAATCACAGATACGCAGTATTTT
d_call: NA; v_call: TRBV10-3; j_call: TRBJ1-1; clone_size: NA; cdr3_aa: CAISAGTMNTEAFF; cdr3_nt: TGTGCCATCAGTGCTGGTACCATGAACACTGAAGCTTTCTTT
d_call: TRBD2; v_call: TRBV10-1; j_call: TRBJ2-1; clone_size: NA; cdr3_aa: CASSEGRTSGSYNEQFF; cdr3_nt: TGCGCCAGCAGTGAGGGCCGGACTAGCGGGAGTTACAATGAGCAGTTCTTC
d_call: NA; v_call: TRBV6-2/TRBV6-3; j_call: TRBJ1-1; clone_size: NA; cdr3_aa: CASSYSSAGRGTEAFF; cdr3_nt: TGTGCCAGCAGTTACTCCTCAGCCGGCCGGGGCACTGAAGCTTTCTTT
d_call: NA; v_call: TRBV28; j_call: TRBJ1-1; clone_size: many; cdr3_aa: CASIPPGNTEAFF; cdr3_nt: TGTGCCAGCATCCCGCCAGGGAACACTGAAGCTTTCTTT
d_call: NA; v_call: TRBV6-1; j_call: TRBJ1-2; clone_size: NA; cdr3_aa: CASSPRYGYTF; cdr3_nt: TGTGCCAGCAGTCCACGCTATGGCTACACCTTC
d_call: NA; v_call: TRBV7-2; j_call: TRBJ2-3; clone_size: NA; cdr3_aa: CASSPVSARTQYF; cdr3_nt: TGTGCCAGCAGCCCCGTCTCGGCCAGGACGCAGTATTTT
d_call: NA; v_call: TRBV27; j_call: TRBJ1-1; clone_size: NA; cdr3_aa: CASGPPRAVEAFF; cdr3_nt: TGTGCCAGCGGTCCCCCCCGGGCTGTTGAAGCTTTCTTT